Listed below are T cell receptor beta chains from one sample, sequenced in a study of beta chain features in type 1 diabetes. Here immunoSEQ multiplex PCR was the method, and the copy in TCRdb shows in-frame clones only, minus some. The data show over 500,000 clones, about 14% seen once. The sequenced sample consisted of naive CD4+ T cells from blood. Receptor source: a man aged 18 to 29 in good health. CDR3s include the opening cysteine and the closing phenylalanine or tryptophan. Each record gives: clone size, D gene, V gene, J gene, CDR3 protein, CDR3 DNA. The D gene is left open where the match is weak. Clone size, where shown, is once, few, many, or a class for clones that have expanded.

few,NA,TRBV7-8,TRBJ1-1,CASSPTNTEAFF,TGTGCCAGCAGCCCAACGAACACTGAAGCTTTCTTT
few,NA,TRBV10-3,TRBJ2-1,CAISESTTYNEQFF,TGTGCCATCAGTGAGTCGACTACGTACAATGAGCAGTTCTTC
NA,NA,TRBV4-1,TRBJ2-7,CASSHPLGGGILGEQYF,TGCGCCAGCAGCCACCCCCTCGGGGGCGGGATCTTGGGCGAGCAGTACTTC
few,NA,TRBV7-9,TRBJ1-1,CASSLRLNTEAFF,TGTGCCAGCAGCTTAAGATTGAACACTGAAGCTTTCTTT
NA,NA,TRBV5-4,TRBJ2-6,CASTQGGGGSGANVLTF,TGTGCCAGCACCCAAGGAGGAGGGGGCTCTGGGGCCAACGTCCTGACTTTC
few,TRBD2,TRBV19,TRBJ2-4,CASSILGLAGEGAKNIQYF,TGTGCCAGTAGTATCTTGGGACTAGCGGGTGAAGGAGCCAAAAACATTCAGTACTTC
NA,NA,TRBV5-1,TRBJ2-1,CASRAGGHYNEQFF,TGCGCCAGCAGGGCAGGTGGGCACTACAATGAGCAGTTCTTC
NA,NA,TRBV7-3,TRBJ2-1,CASSLGAGYNEQFF,TGTGCCAGCAGCTTGGGGGCAGGCTACAATGAGCAGTTCTTC
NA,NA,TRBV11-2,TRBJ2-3,CASSQRAIRSTDTQYF,TGTGCCAGCAGCCAACGGGCCATCAGATCCACAGATACGCAGTATTTT
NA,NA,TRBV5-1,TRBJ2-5,CASSFGLPQETQYF,TGCGCCAGCAGCTTTGGACTACCACAAGAGACCCAGTACTTC
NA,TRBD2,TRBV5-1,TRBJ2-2,CASSPSGTSGRANGELFF,TGCGCCAGCAGCCCCTCCGGGACTAGCGGGAGGGCGAACGGGGAGCTGTTTTTT
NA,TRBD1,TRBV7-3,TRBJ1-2,CASSPQYRGLDYGYTF,TGTGCCAGCAGCCCACAATACAGGGGGCTTGACTATGGCTACACCTTC
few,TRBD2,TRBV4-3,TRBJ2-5,CASSQGTSGRALWETQYF,TGCGCCAGCAGCCAGGGGACTAGCGGGAGGGCCCTGTGGGAGACCCAGTACTTC
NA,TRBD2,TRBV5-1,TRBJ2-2,CASSTTSGSSGGELFF,TGCGCCAGCAGCACGACTAGCGGGAGTAGCGGCGGGGAGCTGTTTTTT
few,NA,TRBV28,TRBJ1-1,CASSLMGREAFF,TGTGCCAGCAGTTTAATGGGCCGTGAAGCTTTCTTT
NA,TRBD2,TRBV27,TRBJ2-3,CASSRASGMNTDTQYF,TGTGCCAGCAGTAGAGCTAGCGGAATGAACACAGATACGCAGTATTTT
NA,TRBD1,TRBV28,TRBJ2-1,CASSLRGQGYNEQFF,TGTGCCAGCAGTTTAAGGGGACAGGGGTACAATGAGCAGTTCTTC